These 5 T cell receptor beta chains were sequenced from one sample in a study of blood T cell repertoires in COVID-19. Sequencing was performed with immunoSEQ multiplex PCR; in TCRdb, only in-frame clones are kept and a portion is missing. The sample holds about 82,000 clones; just under 85% are singletons and the top ten take about 18%. Material: peripheral blood. The receptor source for this set is an elderly man with active or convalescent COVID-19.

The rearrangement links TRBV19 to TRBJ1-1; D perhaps matches TRBD1 (5 bases). The germline gives CDR1 LNHDA, CDR2 SQIVND (reference sequence). The germline V and J ends were trimmed by 9 bases and 7 bases, with 9 bases remaining between them. The CDR3 consists of 10 residues. CDR3 residues: CARGTREAFF. CDR3 coding DNA: TGTGCCAGAGGGACTCGTGAAGCTTTCTTT.

This sequence joins TRBV28 and TRBJ1-2; 8 bases match TRBD1. There are 12 residues in the CDR3. V lost 8 bases to trimming and J lost 7 bases; unmatched junction nucleotides: 6. Germline V gives CDR1 MDHEN, CDR2 SYDVKM. This chain's CDR3 is CASHRGIRGYTF. CDR3 DNA: TGTGCCAGCCACAGGGGGATTCGTGGCTACACCTTC.

The rearrangement links TRBV28 to TRBJ1-5; 7 nucleotides match TRBD1. The germline V gene encodes CDR1 MDHEN and CDR2 SYDVKM. The V and J ends lost 5 bases and 12 bases, in that order; junction bases with no gene match: 7. The CDR3 runs to 12 residues. CDR3 protein: CASSPPDRHQHF. CDR3 bases: TGTGCCAGCAGTCCCCCGGACAGGCACCAGCATTTT.

The genes are TRBV5-5 and TRBJ1-2; D gene uncertain. This CDR3 is 13 amino acids long. V lost 4 bases to trimming and J lost 3 bases, with 10 bases between them. Per germline, CDR1 SGHKS and CDR2 YYEKEE (reference sequence). Here the CDR3 DNA reads TGTGCCAGCAGCACCAACGGGGACTATGGCTACACCTTC. Its translation: CASSTNGDYGYTF.

V usage is TRBV4-2 and J usage is TRBJ1-1, with 8 bases identical to TRBD1. Germline V lookup: CDR1 LGHNA, CDR2 YNFKEQ. The CDR3 extends over 15 amino acids. J lost 4 bases, V lost 3 bases, and 7 bases had no gene match. CDR3 sequence reads: CASSHRQGLVTEAFF. For the CDR3, the DNA is TGTGCCAGCAGCCACCGACAGGGGTTGGTCACTGAAGCTTTCTTT.